This TCR beta chain emerged from a study of tumor-infiltrating lymphocytes in primary liver carcinoma. Study results and caveats: For tumor-adjacent and tumor-blood pairs, overlap was less than that seen for tumor region pairs. The top-250-clone fraction was significantly higher in tumors than in blood (p = 0.039).

From germline, CDR1 is MNHEY and CDR2 SVGEGT. The CDR3 runs to 15 residues. The V end lost 5 bases, the J end lost 2 bases, and 15 bases lay between the germline ends. TCR beta cDNA was made from 400 to 500 ng total RNA with a constant-region primer. Libraries of TCR beta came from three nested multiplex PCR rounds with slightly modified ARM-PCR. Forward primers for TRBV1-TRBV30 and a C-beta reverse primer served the first two PCR rounds, at 10 cycles each. TCRdb re-called the multiplex PCR reads through MiXCR, storing one row per CDR3 protein. This repertoire shows approximately 330,000 distinct CDR3 sequences, 65% found once; its top ten account for about 6.1%. They got blood RNA out of unsorted whole blood and also pulled out germline DNA. This clonotype was observed at least ten times. Antigen unknown.

The source of this sequence is a man aged 35 to 55 with primary liver carcinoma and hepatitis B virus infection. The specimen was peripheral blood. The chain carries TRBV6-2 or TRBV6-3 and TRBJ1-2; perhaps TRBD1 as D (6 bases). CDR3 DNA: TGTGCCAGCAGTCGAACCGACAGGACCAACTATGGCTACACCTTC. It yields the protein CASSRTDRTNYGYTF.